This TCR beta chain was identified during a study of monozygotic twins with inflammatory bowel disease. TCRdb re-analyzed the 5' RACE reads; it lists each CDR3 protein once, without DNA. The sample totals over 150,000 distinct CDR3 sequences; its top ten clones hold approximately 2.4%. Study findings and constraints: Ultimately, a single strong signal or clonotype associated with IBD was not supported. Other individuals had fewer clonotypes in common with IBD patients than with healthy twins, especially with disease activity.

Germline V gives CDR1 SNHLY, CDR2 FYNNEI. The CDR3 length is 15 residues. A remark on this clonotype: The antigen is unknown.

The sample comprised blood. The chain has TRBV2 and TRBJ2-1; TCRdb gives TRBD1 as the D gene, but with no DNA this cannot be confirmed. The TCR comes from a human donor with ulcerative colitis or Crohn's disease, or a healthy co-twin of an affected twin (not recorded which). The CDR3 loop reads CASSAGPGTNNEQFF.